One T cell receptor beta chain is described in this entry. Its target is not known. This entry is derived from a study of vaccination and CD4 T cells after COVID-19. Study outcomes and limitations: The median SARS-CoV-2-reactive clonotype number increased from about 20 to 38, without statistical significance.

Cultured CD4+ T-cell DNA underwent Oncomine TCR Beta short-read sequencing. One entry per CDR3 protein results from TCRdb running MiXCR on the PCR reads. The table shows 10,000 to 15,000 distinct CDR3 sequences, with around three quarters occurring only once. Treatment denoted: roughly nine-day PBMC culture with coronavirus spike peptide pools or control peptides (ViraFEST assay). Expanded clonotypes were found by TCR sequencing after peptide-pool stimulation (ViraFEST). The CDR3 sequence is 16 residues long. Germline V gene data show CDR1 as MNHNS and CDR2 as SASEGT. Trimming stripped 10 bases from V and 4 bases from J, with 24 bases between.

V gene TRBV6-1 combines with J gene TRBJ2-3, with D maybe TRBD1 (6 bases). The clonotype originates from a human donor who had recovered from COVID-19. Specimen: CD4+ T cells from blood, cultured in vitro. CDR3 DNA sequence: TGTGCCACGTCCTGGTACAGGGTTGTTCAGGCAGATACGCAGTATTTT. This gives the protein CATSWYRVVQADTQYF.